This TCR beta chain appears in the sequencing data of a study of OX40 agonist ivuxolimab in advanced cancers. About the study: The eligibility criteria allowed prior anti-PD-1, anti-PD-L1 or anti-CTLA-4 therapy, and approximately 42% had some. General study results and limits: Partial responders dosed at 0.1-3.0 mg/kg displayed clonal expansion ranking among the lowest. The investigators did not determine what antigen specificity the expanded peripheral T cells had.

The table came from immunoSEQ multiplex PCR; TCRdb's copy has only in-frame clones and leaves some out. The repertoire holds approximately 7,000 clones, with over 75% as singletons. Remarks on this clone: The antigen is undetermined.

The CDR3 contains 17 residues. Germline trimming cut 4 bases from V and 3 bases from J; bases unmatched to any gene: 4. Germline CDR1 reads MDHEN; CDR2 reads SYDVKM. Collection of blood occurred at baseline, at cycle 4 day 1, and at cycle 7 day 1. The sequenced sample was CD4+ or CD8+ T cells sorted from blood, obtained in a trial of the OX40 agonist ivuxolimab. The chain couples TRBV28 to TRBJ2-2; 14 bases are shared with TRBD2. The sequence was collected from an adult with an advanced solid tumor such as melanoma, head and neck, liver or kidney cancer. CDR3 sequence (DNA): TGTGCCAGCAGTTCCCCGGGACTAGCGGGGGACACCGGGGAGCTGTTTTTT. As protein: CASSSPGLAGDTGELFF.